The clone carrying this T cell receptor beta chain has at least ten counts. The data were obtained in a study of T cells in Graves' hyperthyroidism and ophthalmopathy. TCR beta CDR3 sequences were amplified from RNA transcripts. An initial round of RT-PCR targeting the TCR CDR3 relied on the HTBI primer set. TCRdb recomputed calls from the multiplex PCR reads with MiXCR, one row per CDR3 protein. The sample comprises about 520,000 distinct CDR3 sequences, roughly 20% of which are singletons, and about 30% rests with the top ten. CDR1 and CDR2 (germline): SQVTM, ANQGSEA. This CDR3 spans 11 amino acids. V lost 3 bases to trimming and J lost 7 bases, with 9 bases between them.

This rearrangement joins TRBV29-1 to TRBJ1-2, with D possibly matching TRBD1 (6 bases). Sequencing input: blood. This receptor was taken from a man in his late teens or twenties with Graves' hyperthyroidism. CDR3 protein: CSVETGGGYTF. CDR3 in DNA: TGCAGCGTTGAGACAGGTGGTGGCTACACCTTC. Based on the CDR3 plus reference TRBV29-1 and TRBJ1-2, the full variable domain is SAVISQKPSRDICQRGTSLTIQCQVDSQVTMMFWYRQQPGQSLTLIATANQGSEATYESGFVIDKFPISRPNLTFSTLTVSNMSPEDSSIYLCSVETGGGYTFGSGTRLTVV.